The 26 T cell receptor beta chains below were found in one sample sequenced in a study of blood T cell repertoires in COVID-19 (TCRdb year 2020). Libraries were constructed by the immunoSEQ multiplex PCR assay. TCRdb retrieved this table from immuneACCESS and kept in-frame rearrangements only. Not all clones are present; in checked studies, unresolved V genes account for under half, and no reason is known for the remainder. The table for this sample lists 150,000 to 200,000 clones; more than 60% of them were counted only once. 8% to 9.5% of the sample is held by the ten biggest clonotypes. Sequencing used peripheral blood. These receptors were collected from a man in his sixties with acute or convalescent COVID-19.

This chain connects TRBV7-8 to TRBJ2-7; D gene uncertain. Germline loops: CDR1 SGHVS, CDR2 FQNEAQ. Trimming removed 1 base at V and 4 bases at J, with 11 bases between. The CDR3 runs 14 residues. CDR3 amino acids: CASSLVFRSYEQYF. In nucleotides, the CDR3 is TGTGCCAGCAGCTTAGTTTTCAGGTCGTACGAGCAGTACTTC.

J is TRBJ1-4 and V is TRBV11-2; 8 positions agree with TRBD1. With 7 bases clipped from V and 4 bases from J, the junction kept 8 bases outside the gene matches. CDR1 is SGHAT and CDR2 is FQNNGV in the germline V gene. CDR3 size: 15 residues. The DNA for the CDR3 is TGTGCCAGCATGGGGGTGGGACAGGATAATGAAAAACTGTTTTTT. This gives the protein CASMGVGQDNEKLFF.

This chain joins TRBV10-2 and TRBJ2-1; TRBD1 agrees at 8 bases. The CDR3 is made up of 14 amino acids. CDR1 WSHSY and CDR2 SAAADI come from the germline V gene. Trimming at V came to 6 bases and at J to 7 bases, leaving 8 bases not matched to a gene. CDR3 sequence reads: CASSTGTGNNEQFF. In DNA form, the CDR3 reads TGCGCCAGCAGCACCGGGACAGGTAATAATGAGCAGTTCTTC.

The chain links TRBV11-3 to TRBJ1-2; D remains ambiguous. With 0 bases removed from V and 7 bases from J, the gap between germline ends came to 15 bases. Germline V lookup: CDR1 SGHNT, CDR2 YENEEA. The CDR3 is 15 residues long. CDR3 sequence reads: CASSLEDSGKSGYTF. For the CDR3, the DNA is TGTGCCAGCAGCTTAGAGGACTCCGGGAAGAGTGGCTACACCTTC.

The V and J genes are TRBV19 and TRBJ1-1, with D perhaps matching TRBD1 (5 bases). The V end lost 5 bases, the J end lost 0 bases, and 7 bases lay between the germline ends. Germline CDR1 is LNHDA and CDR2 is SQIVND (reference sequence). This CDR3 contains 13 residues. CDR3 DNA: TGTGCCAGTAGTGACAGAATGAACACTGAAGCTTTCTTT. Translation: CASSDRMNTEAFF.

This chain's CDR3 is CASSPGTGRFSGANVLTF. In nucleotides, the CDR3 is TGTGCCAGCAGCCCCGGGACAGGGAGGTTCTCTGGGGCCAACGTCCTGACTTTC. This sequence joins TRBV7-2 and TRBJ2-6; TRBD1 matches at 9 bases. CDR1 is SGHTA and CDR2 is FQGNSA in the germline V gene. The CDR3 runs 18 residues. J gave up 0 bases and V 5 bases, and 8 bases lay outside the gene matches. Full variable domain (missing parts from reference TRBV7-2 and TRBJ2-6): GAGVSQSPSNKVTEKGKDVELRCDPISGHTALYWYRQSLGQGLEFLIYFQGNSAPDKSGLPSDRFSAERTGGSVSTLTIQRTQQEDSAVYLCASSPGTGRFSGANVLTFGAGSRLTVL.

The rearrangement uses TRBV4-1 and TRBJ1-5, with 10 bases identical to TRBD1. The V gene's germline CDR1 is MGHRA and CDR2 YSYEKL. The CDR3 consists of 15 residues. The V segment lost 5 bases and the J segment 7 bases; nucleotides outside the gene matches: 8. The CDR3 protein is CASSTTGGAGQPQHF. The CDR3 region has the DNA TGCGCCAGCAGCACGACAGGGGGCGCGGGACAGCCCCAGCATTTT.

With regard to this clone: Compared with germline, one end of the junction differs, possibly owing to a read error. The gene calls are TRBV11-2 and TRBJ1-2; 7 nucleotides agree with TRBD1. CDR3 length equals 12 residues. Germline lookup yields CDR1 SGHAT and CDR2 FQNNGV. CDR3: CASSPPTGRGAF. The DNA for the CDR3 is TGTGCCAGCAGCCCCCCGACAGGGAGAGGAGCCTTC.

The chain employs TRBV5-6 and TRBJ2-1; possibly TRBD1 for D (6 bases). The CDR3 loop spans 16 amino acids. Germline V gives CDR1 SGHDT, CDR2 YYEEEE. Trimming shortened V by 3 bases and J by 4 bases, and 17 bases separated the two germline ends. CDR3 amino acids: CASSWGLGDEYNEQFF. For the CDR3, the DNA is TGTGCCAGCAGCTGGGGGCTCGGGGACGAATACAATGAGCAGTTCTTC.

The CDR3 coding sequence is TGTGCCAGCAGCCCTACAGGGGGCATGTGGGGCTACACCTTC. Encoded protein: CASSPTGGMWGYTF. The chain uses TRBV4-2 and TRBJ1-2; 9 nucleotides match TRBD1. Germline values: CDR1 LGHNA, CDR2 YNFKEQ. The CDR3 has 14 amino acids. The V gene end was trimmed by 4 bases and the J gene end by 8 bases; junction bases not matched to a gene: 8.

The CDR3 region is CASSLKDKGANTEAFF. For the CDR3, the DNA is TGTGCCAGCAGCTTAAAGGATAAGGGGGCGAACACTGAAGCTTTCTTT. This chain joins TRBV7-3 and TRBJ1-1, with 7 bases lining up with TRBD1. The CDR3 length is 16 residues. Germline CDR1 reads SGHTA; CDR2 reads FQGTGA. V lost 1 base and J lost 1; bases outside the gene matches: 6.

This clone appeared a single time. The rearrangement uses TRBV6-5 and TRBJ1-1; D possibly corresponds to TRBD1 (6 bases). The CDR3 has 14 residues. Germline-derived CDR1 and CDR2 are MNHEY and SVGAGI. V was shortened by 5 bases and J by 6 bases, with 16 bases between the two germline ends. CDR3 sequence reads: CASSRKQGRAEAFF. The CDR3 DNA reads as TGTGCCAGCAGTCGGAAACAGGGTAGGGCTGAAGCTTTCTTT.

On this clone: This sample also contains other DNA sequences that code for the same CDR3. V is TRBV6-6 and J is TRBJ1-1; D possibly corresponds to TRBD1 (5 bases). Trimming took off 2 bases at V and 5 bases at J, with 6 bases between the two ends. This CDR3 region has 12 residues. Germline lookup yields CDR1 MNHNY and CDR2 SVGAGI (reference sequence). In DNA form, the CDR3 reads TGTGCCAGCAGTTACGGGGGGACTGAAGCTTTCTTT. It codes for CASSYGGTEAFF.

This chain uses TRBV19 with TRBJ2-6; TRBD1 agrees at 9 bases. Germline assignment: CDR1 LNHDA and CDR2 SQIVND (reference sequence). CDR3 size: 16 residues. V shed 5 bases, J shed 2 bases, and the junction held 4 bases outside the gene matches. The CDR3 spells CASSLQGATGANVLTF. In DNA, the CDR3 is TGTGCCAGTAGTTTACAGGGGGCGACTGGGGCCAACGTCCTGACTTTC.

The rearrangement uses TRBV6-5 and TRBJ2-2; a weak D match, TRBD2 (5 bases). Between the trimmed V and J ends, which lost 6 bases and 4 bases, there was a span of 15 bases. The CDR3 has 15 amino acids. CDR1 is MNHEY, CDR2 SVGAGI, per germline. The CDR3 sequence: CASSPIEGFTGELFF. In DNA, the CDR3 is TGTGCCAGCAGCCCCATAGAGGGCTTCACCGGGGAGCTGTTTTTT.

The rearrangement joins TRBV6-6 to TRBJ2-7, with TRBD2 as a possible D gene (7 bases). V was pared by 2 bases and J by 4 bases, with 12 bases between. The CDR3 is 14 residues long. Germline CDR1 and CDR2: MNHNY and SVGAGI (reference sequence). As DNA, the CDR3 is TGTGCCAGCAGTTACGGCGGGGGCTTGTACGAGCAGTACTTC. Protein product: CASSYGGGLYEQYF.

V and J are TRBV13 and TRBJ1-1; 12 bases fit TRBD1. This CDR3 has 16 residues. V dropped 5 bases and J dropped 3; count of bases not matched to a gene: 7. In germline, CDR1 is PRHDT, CDR2 FYEKMQ (reference sequence). The CDR3, as DNA: TGTGCCAGCAGCCAAGGGACAGGGGGCTGGGACACTGAAGCTTTCTTT. Translation gives CASSQGTGGWDTEAFF.

The chain employs TRBV7-2 and TRBJ1-2; TRBD1 aligns across 7 bases. After removal of 1 base from V and 4 bases from J, the junction contained 9 bases not matched to a gene. This CDR3 contains 16 residues. Germline assignment: CDR1 SGHTA and CDR2 FQGNSA. CDR3 in amino acids: CASSLVGMTGSYGYTF. As DNA, the CDR3 is TGTGCCAGCAGCTTAGTGGGTATGACAGGGTCCTATGGCTACACCTTC.

The rearrangement joins TRBV5-1 to TRBJ1-2; D not certain. CDR3 length: 13 residues. Germline V CDR1 and CDR2: SGHRS, YFSETQ. V lost 0 bases to trimming and J lost 5 bases, with 8 bases between them. The CDR3 region has the DNA TGCGCCAGCAGCTTGGGGGCTGAGTATGGCTACACCTTC. Protein product: CASSLGAEYGYTF. Supplemented by reference TRBV5-1 and TRBJ1-2, the full variable domain reads KAGVTQTPRYLIKTRGQQVTLSCSPISGHRSVSWYQQTPGQGLQFLFEYFSETQRNKGNFPGRFSGRQFSNSRSEMNVSTLELGDSALYLCASSLGAEYGYTFGSGTRLTVV.

The chain joins TRBV2 to TRBJ2-3; 9 nucleotides agree with TRBD1. This CDR3 spans 15 amino acids. Germline V gene data show CDR1 as SNHLY and CDR2 as FYNNEI. After removal of 1 base from V and 3 bases from J, the junction contained 2 bases not matched to a gene. CDR3 amino acids: CASSEDRGQTDTQYF. The CDR3, as DNA: TGTGCCAGCAGTGAAGACAGGGGGCAAACAGATACGCAGTATTTT.

V usage is TRBV18 and J usage is TRBJ2-1; D is ambiguous. The CDR3 extends over 12 amino acids. Between the trimmed V and J ends, which lost 2 bases and 10 bases, there was a span of 9 bases. Germline V gives CDR1 KGHSH, CDR2 LQKENI. Here the CDR3 DNA reads TGTGCCAGCTCACCAATGCGAGCAGAGCAGTTCTTC. This translates into CASSPMRAEQFF.

This sequence joins TRBV9 and TRBJ2-7; TRBD2 aligns across 14 bases. Trimming removed 4 bases from V and 2 bases from J; junction bases left unmatched: 2. Germline V gene lookup returns CDR1 SGDLS and CDR2 YYNGEE. This CDR3 spans 15 amino acids. The CDR3, as DNA: TGTGCCAGCAGCCCGACTAGCGGGGGGGCCTACGAGCAGTACTTC. Its protein product is CASSPTSGGAYEQYF.

The rearrangement uses TRBV4-2 and TRBJ2-5; D not certain. This CDR3 comprises 13 residues. Germline V lookup: CDR1 LGHNA, CDR2 YNFKEQ. Trimming left V 1 base short and J 3 bases short, with 6 bases between. The CDR3 sequence: CASSQAKKETQYF. In DNA form, the CDR3 reads TGTGCCAGCAGCCAAGCTAAAAAAGAGACCCAGTACTTC.

The rearrangement links TRBV5-4 to TRBJ1-2; the D is unclear. The germline V gene has CDR1 SGHNT and CDR2 YYREEE (reference sequence). The CDR3 is 15 residues long. Trimming removed 5 bases at V and 4 bases at J, with 18 bases between. The CDR3 DNA reads TGTGCCAGCAGTTCAGACGGACTCCCGAGCTATGGCTACACCTTC. This translates into CASSSDGLPSYGYTF.

This clone was seen a few times. The CDR3 protein is CASSGQFNTEAFF. CDR3 bases: TGTGCCAGCAGCGGACAATTTAACACTGAAGCTTTCTTT. The chain combines TRBV9 with TRBJ1-1, with D unresolved. Trimming took 3 bases from V and 2 from J, leaving 8 bases between them. Germline CDR1 reads SGDLS; CDR2 reads YYNGEE. This CDR3 spans 13 amino acids.

This clone was found once. The chain carries TRBV19 and TRBJ1-1; a possible D gene is TRBD1 (6 bases). The CDR3 sequence is 15 residues long. Germline V gene data show CDR1 as LNHDA and CDR2 as SQIVND (reference sequence). The V end was cut by 4 bases, the J end by 1 base, with 13 bases between. The chain's CDR3 is CASSTGRGGNTEAFF. CDR3 sequence (DNA): TGTGCCAGTAGTACAGGGAGAGGGGGGAACACTGAAGCTTTCTTT.